This TCR beta chain was found in a study of blood T cell repertoires in COVID-19. The CDR3 runs 14 residues. Per the germline V gene, CDR1 is LNHNV and CDR2 is YYDKDF (reference sequence). V was clipped by 1 base and J by 1 base, with 7 bases between them. Only in-frame clones appear in the TCRdb table, and some are missing; sequencing was by immunoSEQ multiplex PCR. The sample yields about 180,000 clones, around 83% seen once. The clonotype originates from a human donor in a cohort sampled during active COVID-19. Sequencing input: peripheral blood. This chain joins TRBV15 and TRBJ2-5, with TRBD2 as a possible D gene (6 bases). CDR3 in DNA: TGTGCCACCAGCAGAGGGGGGGTCCAAGAGACCCAGTACTTC. It is translated as CATSRGGVQETQYF. Based on the CDR3 plus reference TRBV15 and TRBJ2-5, the full variable domain is DAMVIQNPRYQVTQFGKPVTLSCSQTLNHNVMYWYQQKSSQAPKLLFHYYDKDFNNEADTPDNFQSRRPNTSFCFLDIRSPGLGDTAMYLCATSRGGVQETQYFGPGTRLLVL.